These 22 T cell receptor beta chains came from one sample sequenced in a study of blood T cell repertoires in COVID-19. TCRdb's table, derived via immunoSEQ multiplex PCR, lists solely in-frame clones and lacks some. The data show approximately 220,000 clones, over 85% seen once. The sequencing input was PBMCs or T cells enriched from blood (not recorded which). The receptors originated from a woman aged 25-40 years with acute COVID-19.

CDR3 in amino acids: CASSFAGRSDSPLHF. For the CDR3, the DNA is TGTGCCAGCAGTTTCGCGGGGAGATCAGATTCACCCCTCCACTTT. The genes are TRBV27 and TRBJ1-6; D is uncertain. The V gene's germline CDR1 is MNHEY and CDR2 SMNVEV (reference sequence). V gave up 3 bases and J gave up 8 bases, with 14 bases separating them. The CDR3 length is 15 residues.

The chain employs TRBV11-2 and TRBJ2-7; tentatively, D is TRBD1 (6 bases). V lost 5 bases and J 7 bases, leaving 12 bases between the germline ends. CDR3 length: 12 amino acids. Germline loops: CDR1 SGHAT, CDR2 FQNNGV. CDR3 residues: CASSTTGREQYF. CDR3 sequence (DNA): TGTGCCAGCAGCACCACAGGGAGAGAGCAGTACTTC.

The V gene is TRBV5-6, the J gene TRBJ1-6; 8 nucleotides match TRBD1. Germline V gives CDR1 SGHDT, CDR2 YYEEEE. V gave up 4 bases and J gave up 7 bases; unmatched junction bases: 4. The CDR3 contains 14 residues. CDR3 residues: CASSTGGRNSPLHF. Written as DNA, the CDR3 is TGTGCCAGCAGCACAGGGGGACGGAATTCACCCCTCCACTTT.

CDR3 loop: CASSWAGAHYEQYF. In DNA, the CDR3 is TGTGCCAGCAGCTGGGCAGGGGCTCACTACGAGCAGTACTTC. The chain has TRBV6-5 and TRBJ2-7, with D possibly TRBD1 on 6 matching bases. From germline, CDR1 is MNHEY and CDR2 SVGAGI. Trimming pared 6 bases from V and 3 bases from J, leaving 15 bases between. This CDR3 spans 14 amino acids.

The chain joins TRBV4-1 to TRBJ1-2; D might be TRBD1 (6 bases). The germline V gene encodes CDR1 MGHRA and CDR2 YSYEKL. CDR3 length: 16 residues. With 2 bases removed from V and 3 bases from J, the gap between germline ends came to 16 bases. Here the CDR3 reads CASSQPLTGKDYGYTF. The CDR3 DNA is TGCGCCAGCAGCCAACCCTTGACAGGAAAGGACTATGGCTACACCTTC.

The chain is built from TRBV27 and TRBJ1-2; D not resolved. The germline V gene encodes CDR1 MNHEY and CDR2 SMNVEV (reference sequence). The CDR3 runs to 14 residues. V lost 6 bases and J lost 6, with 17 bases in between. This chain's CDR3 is CASSPGGYRDGYTF. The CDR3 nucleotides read TGTGCCAGCAGCCCAGGAGGTTACCGGGATGGCTACACCTTC.

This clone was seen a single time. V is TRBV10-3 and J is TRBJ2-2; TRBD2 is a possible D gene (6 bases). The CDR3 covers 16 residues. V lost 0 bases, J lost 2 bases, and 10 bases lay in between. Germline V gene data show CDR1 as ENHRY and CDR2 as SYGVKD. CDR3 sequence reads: CAISESGGLNTGELFF. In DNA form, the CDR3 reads TGTGCCATCAGTGAGTCGGGGGGTCTAAACACCGGGGAGCTGTTTTTT.

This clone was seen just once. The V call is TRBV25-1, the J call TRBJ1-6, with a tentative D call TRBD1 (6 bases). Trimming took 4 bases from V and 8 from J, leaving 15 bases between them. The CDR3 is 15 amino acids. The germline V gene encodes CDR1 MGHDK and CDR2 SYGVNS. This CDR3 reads CASSARGQFDSPLHF. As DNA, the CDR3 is TGTGCCAGCAGTGCCAGGGGCCAATTTGATTCACCCCTCCACTTT. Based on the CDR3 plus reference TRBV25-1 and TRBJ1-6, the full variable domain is EADIYQTPRYLVIGTGKKITLECSQTMGHDKMYWYQQDPGMELHLIHYSYGVNSTEKGDLSSESTVSRIRTEHFPLTLESARPSHTSQYLCASSARGQFDSPLHFGNGTRLTVT.

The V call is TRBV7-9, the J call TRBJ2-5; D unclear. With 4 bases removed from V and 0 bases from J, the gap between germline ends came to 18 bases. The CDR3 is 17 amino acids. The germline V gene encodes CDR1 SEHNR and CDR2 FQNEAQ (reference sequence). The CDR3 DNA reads TGTGCCAGCAGCTCCCCCGAGAGAGGATCGTACCAAGAGACCCAGTACTTC. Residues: CASSSPERGSYQETQYF.

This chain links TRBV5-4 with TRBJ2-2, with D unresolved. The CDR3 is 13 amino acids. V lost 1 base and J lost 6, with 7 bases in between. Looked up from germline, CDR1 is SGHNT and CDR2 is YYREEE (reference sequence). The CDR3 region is CASSLLRSGELFF. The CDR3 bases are TGTGCCAGCAGCTTGCTGAGATCCGGGGAGCTGTTTTTT. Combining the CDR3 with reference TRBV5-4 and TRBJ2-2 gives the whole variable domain ETGVTQSPTHLIKTRGQQVTLRCSSQSGHNTVSWYQQALGQGPQFIFQYYREEENGRGNFPPRFSGLQFPNYSSELNVNALELDDSALYLCASSLLRSGELFFGEGSRLTVL.

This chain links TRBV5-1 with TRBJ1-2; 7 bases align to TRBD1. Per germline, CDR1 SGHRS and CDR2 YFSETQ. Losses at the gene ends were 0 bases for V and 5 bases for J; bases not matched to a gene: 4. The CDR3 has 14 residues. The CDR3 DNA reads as TGCGCCAGCAGCTTGGGTGACAGGGTTTATGGCTACACCTTC. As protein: CASSLGDRVYGYTF.

Here the CDR3 reads CASSYPMTEAFF. CDR3 DNA: TGTGCCAGCAGTTACCCCATGACTGAAGCTTTCTTT. The chain uses TRBV6-5 and TRBJ1-1; D remains ambiguous. From germline, CDR1 is MNHEY and CDR2 SVGAGI. This CDR3 comprises 12 residues. V was shortened by 2 bases and J by 5 bases, with 6 bases between the two germline ends.

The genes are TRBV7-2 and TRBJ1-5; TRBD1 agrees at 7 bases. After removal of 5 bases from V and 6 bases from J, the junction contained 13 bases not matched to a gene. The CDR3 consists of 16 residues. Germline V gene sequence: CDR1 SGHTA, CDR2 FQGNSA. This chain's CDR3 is CASSPSTGTSSQPQHF. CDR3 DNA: TGTGCCAGCAGCCCCTCGACAGGGACAAGTAGTCAGCCCCAGCATTTT.

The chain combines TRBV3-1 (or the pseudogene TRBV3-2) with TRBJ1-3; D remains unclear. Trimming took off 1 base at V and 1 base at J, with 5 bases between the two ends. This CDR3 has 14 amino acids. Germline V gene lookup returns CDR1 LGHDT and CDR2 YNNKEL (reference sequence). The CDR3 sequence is CASSQVSSGNTIYF. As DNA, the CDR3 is TGTGCCAGCAGCCAAGTTTCGTCTGGAAACACCATATATTTT.

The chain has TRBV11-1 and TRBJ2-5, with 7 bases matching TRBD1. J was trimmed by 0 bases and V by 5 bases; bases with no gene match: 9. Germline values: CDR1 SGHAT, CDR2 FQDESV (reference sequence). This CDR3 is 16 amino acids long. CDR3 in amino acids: CASSHDRVAYQETQYF. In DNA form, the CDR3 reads TGTGCCAGCAGCCACGACAGGGTAGCCTACCAAGAGACCCAGTACTTC.

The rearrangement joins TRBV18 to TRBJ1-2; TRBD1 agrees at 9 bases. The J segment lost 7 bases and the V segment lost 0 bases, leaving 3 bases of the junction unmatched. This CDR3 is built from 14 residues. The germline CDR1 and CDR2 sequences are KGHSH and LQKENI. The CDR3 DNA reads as TGTGCCAGCTCACCACCCGGGACAGGGCTTGGCTACACCTTC. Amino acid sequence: CASSPPGTGLGYTF.

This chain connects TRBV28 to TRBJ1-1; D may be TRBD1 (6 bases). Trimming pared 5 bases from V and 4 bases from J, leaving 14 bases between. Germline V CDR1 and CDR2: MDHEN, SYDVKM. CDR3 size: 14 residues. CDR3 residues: CASSPPGAGTEAFF. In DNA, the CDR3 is TGTGCCAGCAGTCCCCCAGGGGCCGGCACTGAAGCTTTCTTT.

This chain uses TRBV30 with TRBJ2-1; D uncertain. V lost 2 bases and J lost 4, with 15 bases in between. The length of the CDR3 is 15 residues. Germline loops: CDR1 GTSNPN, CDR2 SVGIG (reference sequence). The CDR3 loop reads CAWSMSGALYNEQFF. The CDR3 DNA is TGTGCCTGGAGTATGTCAGGCGCCCTTTACAATGAGCAGTTCTTC.

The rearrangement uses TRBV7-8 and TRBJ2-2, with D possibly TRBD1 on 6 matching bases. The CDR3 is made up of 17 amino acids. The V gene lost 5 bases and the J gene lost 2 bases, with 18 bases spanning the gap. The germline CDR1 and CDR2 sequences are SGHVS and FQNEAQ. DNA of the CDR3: TGTGCCAGCAGCCTTTCTCGAGACAGGTCCAACACCGGGGAGCTGTTTTTT. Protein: CASSLSRDRSNTGELFF.

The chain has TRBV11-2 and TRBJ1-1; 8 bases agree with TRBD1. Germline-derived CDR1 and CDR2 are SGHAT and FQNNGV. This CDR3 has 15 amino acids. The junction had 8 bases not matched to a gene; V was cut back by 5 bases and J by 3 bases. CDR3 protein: CASSPGQGWYTEAFF. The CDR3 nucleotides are TGTGCCAGCAGCCCCGGACAGGGATGGTACACTGAAGCTTTCTTT.

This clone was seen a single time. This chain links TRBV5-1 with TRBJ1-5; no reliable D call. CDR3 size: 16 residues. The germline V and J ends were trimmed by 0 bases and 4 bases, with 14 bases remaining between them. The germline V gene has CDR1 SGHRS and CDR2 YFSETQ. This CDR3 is CASSLGSAGLNQPQHF. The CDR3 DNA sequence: TGCGCCAGCAGCTTGGGATCGGCAGGCCTAAATCAGCCCCAGCATTTT. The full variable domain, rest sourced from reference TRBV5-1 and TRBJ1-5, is KAGVTQTPRYLIKTRGQQVTLSCSPISGHRSVSWYQQTPGQGLQFLFEYFSETQRNKGNFPGRFSGRQFSNSRSEMNVSTLELGDSALYLCASSLGSAGLNQPQHFGDGTRLSIL.

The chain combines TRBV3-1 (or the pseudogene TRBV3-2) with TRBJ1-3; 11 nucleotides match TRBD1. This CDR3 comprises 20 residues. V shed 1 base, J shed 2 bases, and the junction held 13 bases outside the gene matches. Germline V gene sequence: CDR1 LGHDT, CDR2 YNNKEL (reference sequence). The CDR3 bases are TGTGCCAGCAGCCAAGTCCCCTGGACAGGGGGCGAATCTACTGGAAACACCATATATTTT. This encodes CASSQVPWTGGESTGNTIYF.